Following are 29 T cell receptor beta chains from one sample sequenced in a study of cytomegalovirus exposure and HLA in healthy donors. A multiplex PCR was run with 60 Vbeta primers and 13 Jbeta primers. Clones were read by immunoSEQ multiplex PCR, and TCRdb kept only the in-frame ones, dropping some. The sample gives some 130,000 clones, 81% of which show up once; 5% to 7% is in the top ten. Sequencing was performed on PBMCs. The receptors were sampled from a middle-aged woman in good health and CMV-seropositive.

This chain uses TRBV6-1 with TRBJ1-1; D is unresolved. Trimming took off 2 bases at V and 1 base at J, with 5 bases between the two ends. The CDR3 runs 13 residues. CDR1 and CDR2 from the germline V gene are MNHNS and SASEGT. CDR3 DNA sequence: TGTGCCAGCAGTGAACTCGGGAACACTGAAGCTTTCTTT. Its translation is CASSELGNTEAFF.

The genes are TRBV5-6 and TRBJ2-5; the D is unclear. Near its end, the DNA agrees better with TRBJ2-7, so the J call may be wrong. This CDR3 region has 13 residues. The germline V gene has CDR1 SGHDT and CDR2 YYEEEE. The CDR3 DNA sequence: TGTGCCAGCGCCCCCTGGGCCTCAGACGAGCAGTACTTC. This codes for CASAPWASDEQYF.

V usage is TRBV27 and J usage is TRBJ1-5; 9 bases are shared with TRBD1. The CDR3 is made up of 18 amino acids. The germline gives CDR1 MNHEY, CDR2 SMNVEV (reference sequence). With V trimmed by 1 base and J by 5 bases, 12 bases remained unmatched. This CDR3 is CASSLWGPGQGGYQPQHF. CDR3 coding DNA: TGTGCCAGCAGTTTATGGGGTCCGGGACAGGGAGGTTATCAGCCCCAGCATTTT.

This clone was found once. This chain joins TRBV19 and TRBJ2-5; maybe TRBD2 (6 bases). Looked up from germline, CDR1 is LNHDA and CDR2 is SQIVND (reference sequence). V was pared by 7 bases and J by 7 bases, with 25 bases between. The CDR3 is 16 residues long. The DNA of the CDR3 is TGTGCCAGTACCGACGGAGGGCCCGGGCTCAGTGCGACCCAGTACTTC. This codes for CASTDGGPGLSATQYF.

J is TRBJ2-7 and V is TRBV9, with D possibly TRBD1 on 5 matching bases. CDR1 SGDLS and CDR2 YYNGEE come from the germline V gene. CDR3 length: 15 residues. Trimming shortened V by 0 bases and J by 0 bases, and 10 bases separated the two germline ends. CDR3 in amino acids: CASSVDEDNSYEQYF. CDR3 nucleotides: TGTGCCAGCAGCGTAGACGAGGACAACTCCTACGAGCAGTACTTC.

The rearrangement uses TRBV5-1 and TRBJ2-7, with a tentative D call TRBD1 (5 bases). The CDR3 has 14 amino acids. V was cut by 7 bases and J by 1 base, with 15 bases left in between. The germline V gene has CDR1 SGHRS and CDR2 YFSETQ. The CDR3 DNA is TGCGCCAGCGCTGCATCAGGGTATTCCTACGAGCAGTACTTC. Translated, it gives CASAASGYSYEQYF.

This clone has a handful of counts. The CDR3 DNA reads TGTGCCAGCAGCCTGGGACTAGGTACGACGCAGTATTTT. It specifies CASSLGLGTTQYF. The genes are TRBV7-8 and TRBJ2-3; TRBD2 matches 8 bases. V shed 5 bases and J 9 bases; nucleotides not matched to a gene: 7. Germline loops: CDR1 SGHVS, CDR2 FQNEAQ. CDR3 length equals 13 residues.

This clone was recorded only once. This chain links TRBV5-1 with TRBJ2-3; the match to TRBD2 covers 10 bases. V lost 3 bases and J lost 4; bases outside the gene matches: 8. CDR1 and CDR2 from the germline V gene are SGHRS and YFSETQ. The CDR3 consists of 16 residues. The CDR3 nucleotides read TGCGCCAGCAGCTATCAGCGGGAGGGGGGCGCAGATACGCAGTATTTT. Amino acids: CASSYQREGGADTQYF.

This clone was seen a single time. V and J are TRBV5-1 and TRBJ1-2, with 8 bases that match TRBD1. CDR3 length: 15 residues. The V segment lost 0 bases and the J segment 8 bases; nucleotides outside the gene matches: 9. In germline, CDR1 is SGHRS, CDR2 YFSETQ. The CDR3 spells CASSLDTGGIGGYTF. The CDR3 nucleotides read TGCGCCAGCAGCTTGGATACAGGGGGTATAGGAGGCTACACCTTC.

This rearrangement joins TRBV6-6 to TRBJ1-4; the match to TRBD1 covers 7 bases. The CDR3 spans 13 residues. V lost 4 bases to trimming and J lost 8 bases; unmatched junction nucleotides: 4. Germline V CDR1 and CDR2: MNHNY, SVGAGI (reference sequence). CDR3 sequence reads: CASSSRTGEKLFF. CDR3 nucleotides: TGTGCCAGCAGTTCTAGGACAGGCGAAAAACTGTTTTTT.

In its sample, this clone was seen once. V gene TRBV19 combines with J gene TRBJ2-1, with a tentative D call TRBD1 (6 bases). V was trimmed by 7 bases and J by 9 bases, leaving 25 bases between them. The CDR3 contains 16 residues. CDR1 and CDR2 from the germline V gene are LNHDA and SQIVND (reference sequence). The CDR3 protein is CASTGHDPIQGSEQFF. As DNA, the CDR3 is TGTGCCAGTACGGGGCACGACCCTATACAGGGAAGTGAGCAGTTCTTC.

This clone was seen only a few times. V is TRBV2 and J is TRBJ2-5; the match to TRBD2 covers 9 bases. Germline CDR1 and CDR2: SNHLY and FYNNEI. V dropped 6 bases and J dropped 7; count of bases not matched to a gene: 27. The CDR3 runs 20 residues. The CDR3 bases are TGTGCCAGCAGATCCACTCCACAGGCTCGAGTTAGGCTAGCGGGGCGGACCCAGTACTTC. Translation gives CASRSTPQARVRLAGRTQYF.

The CDR3 sequence: CASSRASTGTSFTEQYF. DNA of the CDR3: TGTGCCAGCAGCAGGGCGAGTACCGGGACTAGCTTTACCGAGCAGTACTTC. The rearrangement joins TRBV27 to TRBJ2-7; TRBD2 agrees at 9 bases. Germline CDR1 and CDR2: MNHEY and SMNVEV (reference sequence). This CDR3 has 17 amino acids. The junction had 18 bases not matched to a gene; V was cut back by 6 bases and J by 6 bases.

The chain employs TRBV11-3 and TRBJ2-3, with TRBD2 as a possible D gene (6 bases). The germline V gene has CDR1 SGHNT and CDR2 YENEEA. V was shortened by 5 bases and J by 3 bases, with 9 bases between the two germline ends. This CDR3 contains 13 residues. CDR3 nucleotides: TGTGCCAGCAGCCAAGGAGGGACAGATACGCAGTATTTT. This encodes CASSQGGTDTQYF.

The J gene is TRBJ2-7, the V gene TRBV9; 9 bases line up with TRBD1. The CDR3 is 14 residues long. Germline V CDR1 and CDR2: SGDLS, YYNGEE. The V segment lost 1 base and the J segment 6 bases; nucleotides outside the gene matches: 5. CDR3 amino acids: CASSVTGGTGEQYF. The CDR3 nucleotides are TGTGCCAGCAGCGTAACAGGGGGCACGGGCGAGCAGTACTTC. Variable domain in full (rest from reference TRBV9 and TRBJ2-7): DSGVTQTPKHLITATGQRVTLRCSPRSGDLSVYWYQQSLDQGLQFLIQYYNGEERAKGNILERFSAQQFPDLHSELNLSSLELGDSALYFCASSVTGGTGEQYFGPGTRLTVT.

This clone was counted only a few times. The rearrangement links TRBV7-3 to TRBJ1-2; D possibly corresponds to TRBD1 (6 bases). The V end was cut by 5 bases, the J end by 9 bases, with 22 bases between. The CDR3 spans 15 residues. Germline CDR1 reads SGHTA; CDR2 reads FQGTGA. CDR3 coding DNA: TGTGCCAGCAGCCTACAGGCGGGGGCCGATACTAGCTACACCTTC. The encoded protein is CASSLQAGADTSYTF.

This clone turned up a few times. V usage is TRBV25-1 and J usage is TRBJ2-2, with D possibly being TRBD1 (6 bases). V lost 4 bases to trimming and J lost 6 bases, with 9 bases between them. Germline V CDR1 and CDR2: MGHDK, SYGVNS. This CDR3 is 13 amino acids long. The CDR3 sequence: CASSVQGSGELFF. DNA of the CDR3: TGTGCCAGCAGTGTACAGGGATCCGGGGAGCTGTTTTTT.

The rearrangement uses TRBV2 and TRBJ1-2, with a tentative D call TRBD1 (5 bases). V was pared by 3 bases and J by 6 bases, with 14 bases between. Per the germline V gene, CDR1 is SNHLY and CDR2 is FYNNEI. There are 14 residues in the CDR3. In DNA form, the CDR3 reads TGTGCCAGCAGTGATTGGAGGGACGAGGATGGCTACACCTTC. Protein product: CASSDWRDEDGYTF.

This clone was found a few times. This chain uses TRBV29-1 with TRBJ1-1; no clear D gene. Trimming stripped 3 bases from V and 3 bases from J, with 14 bases between. The CDR3 length is 14 residues. From germline, CDR1 is SQVTM and CDR2 ANQGSEA. CDR3 loop: CSVDTTQWDTEAFF. CDR3 nucleotide sequence: TGCAGCGTTGACACAACACAGTGGGACACTGAAGCTTTCTTT.

In regard to this clone: The germline gene is not matched at one end of the junction; a read error may be the cause. V and J are TRBV6-5 and TRBJ1-2; 12 nucleotides line up with TRBD1. Germline V CDR1 and CDR2: MNHEY, SVGAGI. The CDR3 has 15 residues. Written as DNA, the CDR3 is TGTGCCAGCAGTAACTCAGGGACAGGGGGCTGTGGGTACACCTTC. It yields the protein CASSNSGTGGCGYTF.

The chain employs TRBV28 and TRBJ2-1, with D perhaps TRBD2 (5 bases). Germline V gives CDR1 MDHEN, CDR2 SYDVKM. V lost 2 bases, J lost 5 bases, and 7 bases lay in between. The CDR3 covers 13 residues. DNA of the CDR3: TGTGCCAGCAGTTTACCCGGGGACAATGAGCAGTTCTTC. It is translated as CASSLPGDNEQFF. The whole variable domain, remainder taken from reference TRBV28 and TRBJ2-1, is DVKVTQSSRYLVKRTGEKVFLECVQDMDHENMFWYRQDPGLGLRLIYFSYDVKMKEKGDIPEGYSVSREKKERFSLILESASTNQTSMYLCASSLPGDNEQFFGPGTRLTVL.

The V call is TRBV7-2, the J call TRBJ2-3; no firm D call. Germline V gives CDR1 SGHTA, CDR2 FQGNSA. Trimming stripped 4 bases from V and 2 bases from J, with 7 bases between. The CDR3 runs to 13 residues. The CDR3 is CASSSQITDTQYF. The DNA for the CDR3 is TGTGCCAGCAGCTCCCAGATCACAGATACGCAGTATTTT.

The chain joins TRBV7-2 to TRBJ2-7; 8 bases are shared with TRBD2. This CDR3 has 13 amino acids. Germline CDR1 reads SGHTA; CDR2 reads FQGNSA. Germline trimming cut 3 bases from V and 7 bases from J; bases unmatched to any gene: 5. CDR3 nucleotide sequence: TGTGCCAGCAGCTTGGGCGGGAGGTTAGAGCAGTACTTC. This translates into CASSLGGRLEQYF. The entire variable domain, with the rest obtained from reference TRBV7-2 and TRBJ2-7, is as follows: GAGVSQSPSNKVTEKGKDVELRCDPISGHTALYWYRQSLGQGLEFLIYFQGNSAPDKSGLPSDRFSAERTGGSVSTLTIQRTQQEDSAVYLCASSLGGRLEQYFGPGTRLTVT.

The rearrangement links TRBV7-2 to TRBJ2-7; 11 bases map to TRBD2. V lost 4 bases to trimming and J lost 2 bases; unmatched junction nucleotides: 4. The CDR3 is 15 residues long. Germline assignment: CDR1 SGHTA and CDR2 FQGNSA. The CDR3 DNA is TGTGCCAGCAGCTCCTATAGCGGGAGGGCCTACGAGCAGTACTTC. It codes for CASSSYSGRAYEQYF.

CDR3 protein: CASSLGGGAGNTEAFF. The CDR3 coding sequence is TGTGCCAGCAGCTTAGGGGGAGGGGCCGGAAACACTGAAGCTTTCTTT. The chain couples TRBV7-9 to TRBJ1-1; D possibly corresponds to TRBD1 (5 bases). Per germline, CDR1 SEHNR and CDR2 FQNEAQ (reference sequence). The ends were cut back, 1 base at V and 2 bases at J, with 14 bases in the middle. The CDR3 has 16 amino acids.

Here the CDR3 reads CASRISGENIQYF. Written as DNA, the CDR3 is TGTGCCAGCAGAATTAGCGGGGAGAACATTCAGTACTTC. This sequence joins TRBV6-6 and TRBJ2-4; 8 bases agree with TRBD2. CDR1 is MNHNY, CDR2 SVGAGI, per germline (reference sequence). This CDR3 is 13 amino acids long. The V segment lost 6 bases and the J segment 7 bases; nucleotides outside the gene matches: 5.

This rearrangement joins TRBV10-3 to TRBJ2-7, with 8 bases matching TRBD1. V was clipped by 4 bases and J by 3 bases; unmatched bases: 5. CDR1 and CDR2 (germline): ENHRY, SYGVKD. This CDR3 spans 14 amino acids. The CDR3 loop is CAISGPGQGYEQYF. CDR3 nucleotides: TGTGCCATCAGTGGCCCCGGACAGGGCTACGAGCAGTACTTC.

The chain couples TRBV5-1 to TRBJ2-5; TRBD2 matches at 10 bases. The J call may be mistaken, given a closer DNA end match to TRBJ2-7. From germline, CDR1 is SGHRS and CDR2 YFSETQ. The CDR3 has 15 amino acids. CDR3 sequence: CASSLAASGGREQYF. CDR3 DNA: TGCGCCAGCAGCTTGGCGGCTAGCGGGGGCCGCGAGCAGTACTTC.

The rearrangement uses TRBV7-9 and TRBJ1-1; the D is unclear. Germline V CDR1 and CDR2: SEHNR, FQNEAQ (reference sequence). The V and J ends lost 5 bases and 4 bases respectively, with 14 bases between them. This CDR3 has 14 residues. CDR3: CASSPNQRSTEAFF. CDR3 nucleotide sequence: TGTGCCAGCAGCCCGAACCAGCGTAGCACTGAAGCTTTCTTT.